This T cell receptor (beta chain) was sequenced during a study of regulatory T cells in long-lasting Graves disease. Study summary: Graves' patients with a new diagnosis had received antithyroid drugs under 3 months.

This clonotype was found a few times. Time point: newly diagnosed GD, antithyroid drugs for less than 3 months. With RNA extracted from PBMCs as input, the TCR library was made. An endocrinology department in Xi'an, China, recruited the patients. Arm-PCR with iRepertoire HTBI primers amplified the CDR3 regions for these TCR beta libraries. Each CDR3 protein is one row after TCRdb ran MiXCR on the multiplex PCR reads. The table has 250,000 to 300,000 distinct CDR3 sequences, around 19% seen once. The same sample was also studied in work on T cells in Graves' hyperthyroidism and ophthalmopathy. From that second work: TCR CDR3 regions were first amplified by RT-PCR with HTBI primers. Among clonotypes expanded in thyroid above 0.001, most were also found in blood.

The sequencing here drew on peripheral blood mononuclear cells (PBMCs), taken at new diagnosis, from a patient treated with antithyroid drugs. The source of this sequence is a woman aged 25 to 45 with Graves disease.

In nucleotides, the CDR3 is TGTGCCAGTAGTAGCCCATCTAAGAACACTGAAGCTTTCTTT. Translated: CASSSPSKNTEAFF. The chain has TRBV19 and TRBJ1-1; D is uncertain. Germline CDR1 reads LNHDA; CDR2 reads SQIVND (reference sequence). V lost 4 bases, J lost 1 base, and 10 bases lay in between. The CDR3 has 14 residues.